This TCR beta chain was captured in a study of CD8 T cells in Susac syndrome. Random hexamers were used to reverse transcribe roughly 0.5 to 1 ug of RNA. By means of immunoSEQ multiplex PCR, TCR beta CDR3 spanning 54 Vbeta and 13 Jbeta underwent amplification. TCRdb re-called the immunoSEQ multiplex PCR reads through MiXCR, storing one row per CDR3 protein. This sample carries 50,000 to 55,000 distinct CDR3 sequences, approximately 95% of them seen once, and the ten largest clones take about 0.8%. From germline, CDR1 is SNHLY and CDR2 FYNNEI. The CDR3 runs to 12 residues. The V gene lost 6 bases and the J gene lost 4 bases, with 9 bases spanning the gap.

What was sequenced was CD8+ T cells from PBMCs. This chain uses TRBV2 with TRBJ2-5, with D tentatively TRBD1 (5 bases). The receptor was isolated from a human donor with Susac syndrome. For the CDR3, the DNA is TGTGCCAGCAGGGGGCTGAGAGAGACCCAGTACTTC. Encoded protein: CASRGLRETQYF.